Below are 18 T cell receptor beta chains sequenced from a single sample in a study of blood T cell repertoires in COVID-19. TCRdb's table, derived via immunoSEQ multiplex PCR, lists solely in-frame clones and lacks some. The sample has over 350,000 clones, around nine tenths seen once. What was sequenced was peripheral blood. The receptors were sampled from a woman in her 30s with acute or convalescent COVID-19.

This clone has a handful of counts. V and J are TRBV5-4 and TRBJ2-7, with 8 bases aligning to TRBD2. CDR3 length equals 16 residues. Losses at the gene ends were 1 base for V and 3 bases for J; bases not matched to a gene: 9. Germline assignment: CDR1 SGHNT and CDR2 YYREEE (reference sequence). In DNA, the CDR3 is TGTGCCAGCAGCTTGAACCCGGGACTAGTCTTCTACGAGCAGTACTTC. It translates to CASSLNPGLVFYEQYF.

This chain links TRBV23-1 with TRBJ2-2, with D unclear. TRBV23-1 is an ORF, and what it does is uncertain. The ends were cut back, 6 bases at V and 6 bases at J, with 14 bases in the middle. This CDR3 contains 14 residues. The CDR3 region has the DNA TGCGCCAGCAGGCCCCTTAACAGATCCGGGGAGCTGTTTTTT. Amino acids: CASRPLNRSGELFF.

This sequence joins TRBV7-6 and TRBJ2-5, with 10 positions matching TRBD2. Per germline, CDR1 SGHVS and CDR2 FNYEAQ. This CDR3 is 18 amino acids long. The trim removed 4 bases at V and 5 bases at J, leaving 16 bases unmatched. CDR3 nucleotides: TGTGCCAGCAGCTCCCCTCTAGCGGGGGAGGGGTTTGCGGAGACCCAGTACTTC. Translating gives CASSSPLAGEGFAETQYF.

The chain uses TRBV9 and TRBJ2-7; tentative D call: TRBD2 (6 bases). The germline V gene encodes CDR1 SGDLS and CDR2 YYNGEE. V lost 3 bases, J lost 6 bases, and 19 bases lay in between. The CDR3 extends over 15 amino acids. In DNA, the CDR3 is TGTGCCAGCAGCGGCGGACACGGGACTCTTTCCGAGCAGTACTTC. Translation: CASSGGHGTLSEQYF.

The chain links TRBV3-1 (or the pseudogene TRBV3-2) to TRBJ2-1, with D unresolved. The CDR3 is made up of 15 amino acids. CDR1 is LGHDT, CDR2 YNNKEL, per germline (reference sequence). The germline V and J ends were trimmed by 6 bases and 0 bases, with 12 bases remaining between them. The CDR3 is CASRSTRSSYNEQFF. The CDR3 bases are TGTGCCAGCAGATCCACGAGAAGCTCCTACAATGAGCAGTTCTTC.

This clone has only one observation. The V and J genes are TRBV6-9 and TRBJ2-7; 7 nucleotides align to TRBD1. Germline V CDR1 and CDR2: MNHGY, SVAAGI. After removal of 6 bases from V and 0 bases from J, the junction contained 5 bases not matched to a gene. The CDR3 covers 14 residues. The CDR3 sequence: CASRSTGNSYEQYF. The CDR3 DNA reads TGTGCCAGCAGATCGACAGGGAACTCCTACGAGCAGTACTTC.

The V call is TRBV2, the J call TRBJ2-1; 8 nucleotides agree with TRBD2. The CDR3 has 15 residues. With V trimmed by 7 bases and J by 3 bases, 8 bases remained unmatched. Germline CDR1 SNHLY, CDR2 FYNNEI. CDR3 region: CASTATSGDYNEQFF. CDR3 nucleotide sequence: TGTGCCAGCACCGCCACTAGCGGTGACTACAATGAGCAGTTCTTC.

This chain joins TRBV5-4 and TRBJ2-7; D is unresolved. The V gene's germline CDR1 is SGHNT and CDR2 YYREEE (reference sequence). V shed 0 bases and J shed 3 bases, with 10 bases lying between them. This CDR3 comprises 14 residues. The CDR3 sequence is CASSLGARIYEQYF. For the CDR3, the DNA is TGTGCCAGCAGCTTGGGGGCCAGGATCTACGAGCAGTACTTC.

The chain uses TRBV9 and TRBJ1-1; TRBD1 matches at 7 bases. Trimming removed 2 bases from V and 1 base from J; junction bases left unmatched: 2. Per germline, CDR1 SGDLS and CDR2 YYNGEE. CDR3 length: 14 amino acids. The CDR3, as DNA: TGTGCCAGCAGCGTGGGACAGCCGAACACTGAAGCTTTCTTT. Protein: CASSVGQPNTEAFF.

This chain links TRBV13 with TRBJ2-7; D is perhaps TRBD2 (7 bases). This CDR3 has 12 residues. Deletions cut 5 bases from V and 10 bases from J, with 15 bases between. Per germline, CDR1 PRHDT and CDR2 FYEKMQ (reference sequence). CDR3 nucleotides: TGTGCCAGCAGCACCGCGGGGGACACACAGTACTTC. Translation: CASSTAGDTQYF.

CDR3 DNA: TGTGCCAGCAAAACGACAGGCTCTGGAAACACCATATATTTT. Translation gives CASKTTGSGNTIYF. The rearrangement uses TRBV2 and TRBJ1-3; D is perhaps TRBD1 (6 bases). The CDR3 extends over 14 amino acids. Per the germline V gene, CDR1 is SNHLY and CDR2 is FYNNEI. The ends were cut back, 7 bases at V and 0 bases at J, with 10 bases in the middle.

The chain links TRBV24-1 to TRBJ1-2; D is possibly TRBD1 (5 bases). Trimming removed 3 bases from V and 1 base from J, with 14 bases in between. The CDR3 runs 16 residues. Germline V gene lookup returns CDR1 KGHDR and CDR2 SFDVKD. This CDR3 reads CATSDPAVDSNYGYTF. As DNA, the CDR3 is TGTGCCACCAGTGATCCCGCCGTTGACAGTAACTATGGCTACACCTTC.

This clone appeared a few times. The gene calls are TRBV5-1 and TRBJ2-7; TRBD1 matches at 8 bases. CDR3 length: 14 residues. Germline lookup yields CDR1 SGHRS and CDR2 YFSETQ. The trim removed 0 bases at V and 4 bases at J, leaving 3 bases unmatched. The DNA of the CDR3 is TGCGCCAGCAGCTTGGGGACAGGGATATACGAGCAGTACTTC. It yields the protein CASSLGTGIYEQYF.

The V gene is TRBV12-5, the J gene TRBJ2-1, with 13 bases lining up with TRBD2. Per germline, CDR1 LGHNT and CDR2 FRNRAP. This CDR3 has 17 amino acids. The junction had 3 bases not matched to a gene; V was cut back by 4 bases and J by 0 bases. Written as DNA, the CDR3 is TGTGCTAGTGGTTCGGGACTAGCGGGGATCTCCTACAATGAGCAGTTCTTC. This encodes CASGSGLAGISYNEQFF.

The chain employs TRBV12-3 or TRBV12-4 and TRBJ2-1; D is uncertain. The CDR3 consists of 13 residues. V gave up 6 bases and J gave up 9 bases, with 15 bases separating them. CDR3 loop: CASSYVAATEQFF. CDR3 DNA sequence: TGTGCCAGCAGCTATGTAGCAGCCACTGAGCAGTTCTTC.

V and J are TRBV4-1 and TRBJ2-5; D is perhaps TRBD2 (6 bases). V gave up 2 bases and J gave up 5 bases, with 18 bases separating them. This CDR3 is built from 16 residues. The germline V gene encodes CDR1 MGHRA and CDR2 YSYEKL. The CDR3 DNA follows: TGCGCCAGCAGCCAATTCCCCCGGACTACGGGGGAGACCCAGTACTTC. Protein: CASSQFPRTTGETQYF.

The J gene is TRBJ1-6, the V gene TRBV30; possible D gene TRBD1, 5 bases. Germline V gene sequence: CDR1 GTSNPN, CDR2 SVGIG (reference sequence). The ends were cut back, 0 bases at V and 3 bases at J, with 9 bases in the middle. This CDR3 has 15 residues. The CDR3 region has the DNA TGTGCCTGGAGTGTTCTAAGGGGCTATAATTCACCCCTCCACTTT. Translated: CAWSVLRGYNSPLHF. Complete variable domain (other parts from reference TRBV30 and TRBJ1-6): SQTIHQWPATLVQPVGSPLSLECTVEGTSNPNLYWYRQAAGRGLQLLFYSVGIGQISSEVPQNLSASRPQDRQFILSSKKLLLSDSGFYLCAWSVLRGYNSPLHFGNGTRLTVT.

This chain joins TRBV21-1 and TRBJ1-4; TRBD1 was called by the table and not checked on the DNA. TRBV21-1 is described as a pseudogene. The CDR3 is 13 residues long. The CDR3 protein is CASSGGTDEKLFF. As DNA, the CDR3 is TGTGCCAGCAGCGGGGGGACAGATGAAAAACTGTTTTTT.